The 5 T cell receptor beta chains below come from one sample, sequenced in a study of T cell responses to AZD1222 COVID-19 vaccine listed by TCRdb under 2021. Libraries were constructed by the immunoSEQ multiplex PCR assay. Drawn from immuneACCESS, this table holds only the in-frame rearrangements with V and J called that TCRdb kept. Clones are partly lost; checked studies trace under half to an unresolved V gene and leave the rest unexplained. The sample table shows approximately 180,000 clones, and about 90% are seen once. Over 6% of the sample comes from the top ten. The sample's time point, from its label and the paper: baseline before first vaccination. Source: peripheral blood, taken on day 0 of AZD1222 vaccination. The receptor set was obtained from an adult in good health.

The chain recombines TRBV19 with TRBJ2-1; 8 bases line up with TRBD1. With V trimmed by 7 bases and J by 0 bases, 5 bases remained unmatched. This CDR3 is built from 15 residues. In germline, CDR1 is LNHDA, CDR2 SQIVND (reference sequence). The CDR3 reads CASILDRGSYNEQFF. CDR3 nucleotides: TGTGCCAGTATTCTCGACAGGGGCTCCTACAATGAGCAGTTCTTC.

This clone was observed a single time. The chain has TRBV2 and TRBJ1-5, with D maybe TRBD1 (6 bases). The V gene lost 6 bases and the J gene lost 0 bases, with 9 bases spanning the gap. The germline V gene encodes CDR1 SNHLY and CDR2 FYNNEI. The CDR3 is 14 amino acids. This chain's CDR3 is CASRDRYSNQPQHF. CDR3 DNA: TGTGCCAGCAGGGACAGATATAGCAATCAGCCCCAGCATTTT. Full variable domain (missing parts from reference TRBV2 and TRBJ1-5): EPEVTQTPSHQVTQMGQEVILRCVPISNHLYFYWYRQILGQKVEFLVSFYNNEISEKSEIFDDQFSVERPDGSNFTLKIRSTKLEDSAMYFCASRDRYSNQPQHFGDGTRLSIL.

The chain couples TRBV19 to TRBJ2-7, with D uncertain. The germline CDR1 and CDR2 sequences are LNHDA and SQIVND (reference sequence). The CDR3 length is 11 residues. Trimming pared 3 bases from V and 6 bases from J, leaving 6 bases between. The CDR3 is CASSIKSEQYF. CDR3 nucleotides: TGTGCCAGTAGTATCAAGTCCGAGCAGTACTTC.

V is TRBV6-6 and J is TRBJ2-7; D uncertain. V lost 6 bases and J 5 bases, leaving 8 bases between the germline ends. The germline CDR1 and CDR2 sequences are MNHNY and SVGAGI (reference sequence). This CDR3 is 11 amino acids long. CDR3 in DNA: TGTGCCAGCAGCCAAAGTGACGAGCAGTACTTC. Translated: CASSQSDEQYF.

The V and J genes are TRBV5-1 and TRBJ2-7, with 10 bases aligning to TRBD1. Germline V gene lookup returns CDR1 SGHRS and CDR2 YFSETQ. V lost 0 bases to trimming and J lost 3 bases; unmatched junction nucleotides: 6. This CDR3 contains 16 residues. DNA for the CDR3: TGCGCCAGCAGCTTGGTGGGGACAGGGGCCTACTACGAGCAGTACTTC. Its translation is CASSLVGTGAYYEQYF.